The 2 T cell receptor beta chains below were found in one sample sequenced in a study of blood T cell repertoires in COVID-19. The assay was immunoSEQ multiplex PCR, and TCRdb's table has in-frame clones only and misses some. The sample carries around 220,000 clones, about 91% recorded once. Sequencing was performed on PBMCs or T cells enriched from blood (not recorded which). The source is a woman in her fifties or sixties with acute COVID-19.

The rearrangement links TRBV5-5 to TRBJ2-1; D is perhaps TRBD2 (6 bases). Germline V gene data show CDR1 as SGHKS and CDR2 as YYEKEE (reference sequence). The CDR3 sequence is 15 residues long. V was cut by 4 bases and J by 4 bases, with 15 bases left in between. CDR3 nucleotides: TGTGCCAGCAGCCCCGCGGGGCTGGGGTACAATGAGCAGTTCTTC. Protein: CASSPAGLGYNEQFF. The whole variable domain, remainder taken from reference TRBV5-5 and TRBJ2-1, is DAGVTQSPTHLIKTRGQQVTLRCSPISGHKSVSWYQQVLGQGPQFIFQYYEKEERGRGNFPDRFSARQFPNYSSELNVNALLLGDSALYLCASSPAGLGYNEQFFGPGTRLTVL.

This chain links TRBV7-9 with TRBJ2-4, with a weak D call TRBD1 (5 bases). CDR3 size: 16 residues. Trimming stripped 1 base from V and 4 bases from J, with 14 bases between. Germline V gives CDR1 SEHNR, CDR2 FQNEAQ (reference sequence). This CDR3 reads CASSLGAGYLKNIQYF. The CDR3 DNA sequence: TGTGCCAGCAGCTTAGGGGCAGGGTACTTGAAAAACATTCAGTACTTC.